This TCR beta chain was sequenced during a study of T cells in Graves' hyperthyroidism and ophthalmopathy. This clonotype was picked up a small number of times. Its antigen is not known. Template material for amplifying TCR beta CDR3 regions consisted of RNA transcripts. TCR CDR3 regions were first amplified by RT-PCR with HTBI primers. TCRdb re-derived calls from the multiplex PCR reads in MiXCR, one entry per CDR3 protein. The sample has about 550,000 distinct CDR3 sequences, about a fifth seen once; the top ten hold approximately 25%. In patients aged 18 to 65, hyperthyroidism was newly diagnosed, with duration under 2 months. The CDR3 consists of 17 residues. V was clipped by 1 base and J by 1 base, with 14 bases between them. Germline CDR1 and CDR2: SGHRS and YFSETQ. Overall study findings and caveats: Blood samples included most of the expanded thyroid clonotypes exceeding 0.001. The model identified upcoming ophthalmopathy a median about 6.5 months ahead of onset.

Input material: blood. This rearrangement joins TRBV5-1 to TRBJ2-2; a weak D match, TRBD2 (7 bases). This TCR came from a young man with Graves' hyperthyroidism. CDR3 DNA: TGCGCCAGCAGCTTGAAGGGGGGGACCAAGAACACCGGGGAGCTGTTTTTT. Protein product: CASSLKGGTKNTGELFF.